These 12 T cell receptor beta chains were sequenced from one sample in a study of CD8 T cells in Susac syndrome. When the RNA was reverse transcribed, random hexamers were used with an input of roughly 0.5 to 1 ug. TCRdb used MiXCR to reprocess the immunoSEQ multiplex PCR reads, holding one entry per CDR3 protein. Found here are over 350,000 distinct CDR3 sequences, approximately 85% of them singletons; the top ten hold about 0.12%. Sequencing was performed on CD8+ T cells from PBMCs. The receptor source for this set is a human donor with multiple sclerosis.

The sample holds one count of this clonotype. This rearrangement joins TRBV12-3 or TRBV12-4 to TRBJ1-5; 7 nucleotides line up with TRBD1. V was pared by 3 bases and J by 1 base, with 3 bases of the junction left unmatched. The CDR3 has 15 residues. The CDR3 is CASSFEGASNQPQHF. The CDR3 bases are TGTGCCAGCAGTTTTGAGGGGGCAAGCAATCAGCCCCAGCATTTT.

The CDR3: CASSYRIAGGQADTQYF. CDR3 DNA sequence: TGTGCCAGCAGTTACCGAATAGCGGGGGGGCAAGCAGATACGCAGTATTTT. The rearrangement uses TRBV6-2 or TRBV6-3 and TRBJ2-3, with 11 nucleotides matching TRBD2. With V trimmed by 2 bases and J by 4 bases, 8 bases remained unmatched. Germline V gives CDR1 MNHEY, CDR2 SVGEGT. This CDR3 region has 17 residues.

In its sample, this clonotype was seen a few times. V and J are TRBV19 and TRBJ1-5, with a possible D match to TRBD1 (6 bases). Germline CDR1 reads LNHDA; CDR2 reads SQIVND (reference sequence). Trimming left V 5 bases short and J 7 bases short, with 12 bases between. The CDR3 is 13 amino acids. The CDR3 reads CASSVRGGQPQHF. CDR3 in DNA: TGTGCCAGTAGTGTCAGGGGTGGACAGCCCCAGCATTTT.

This chain uses TRBV9 with TRBJ2-3; perhaps TRBD1 as D (6 bases). CDR1 is SGDLS and CDR2 is YYNGEE in the germline V gene. This CDR3 comprises 15 residues. V dropped 0 bases and J dropped 4 bases, with 12 bases sitting between them. CDR3 region: CASSVGGGVADTQYF. The CDR3 bases are TGTGCCAGCAGCGTAGGAGGGGGAGTGGCAGATACGCAGTATTTT.

This clonotype was observed a single time. The chain joins TRBV29-1 to TRBJ1-1; D unresolved. The CDR3 totals 13 residues. V lost 0 bases and J 4 bases, leaving 9 bases between the germline ends. The germline V gene encodes CDR1 SQVTM and CDR2 ANQGSEA. The CDR3 here is CSVEDPSPTEAFF. CDR3 sequence (DNA): TGCAGCGTTGAAGATCCCAGCCCCACTGAAGCTTTCTTT.

The J gene is TRBJ2-1, the V gene TRBV11-1, with 7 bases lining up with TRBD1. V shed 2 bases, J shed 0 bases, and the junction held 22 bases outside the gene matches. The CDR3 is 22 residues long. Germline CDR1 is SGHAT and CDR2 is FQDESV (reference sequence). CDR3 sequence reads: CASSLPIRLDTGQHSSYNEQFF. The CDR3 region has the DNA TGTGCCAGCAGCTTACCCATAAGATTAGACACGGGACAGCACAGCTCCTACAATGAGCAGTTCTTC.

The chain combines TRBV12-3 or TRBV12-4 with TRBJ1-2; no clear D. The CDR3 spans 17 residues. V gave up 1 base and J gave up 6 bases, with 21 bases separating them. CDR3 DNA sequence: TGTGCCAGCAGTTTAGACCAGTTGCCAACACTATTCCATGGCTACACCTTC. As protein: CASSLDQLPTLFHGYTF.

The chain has TRBV12-3 or TRBV12-4 and TRBJ2-3; D is unresolved. The length of the CDR3 is 12 residues. V was trimmed by 4 bases and J by 5 bases, leaving 7 bases between them. The CDR3 region is CASSWSGDTQYF. CDR3 nucleotide sequence: TGTGCCAGCAGTTGGTCCGGAGATACGCAGTATTTT.

This clonotype was seen more than once but under ten times. The genes are TRBV2 and TRBJ2-7, with 8 bases identical to TRBD1. CDR1 is SNHLY, CDR2 FYNNEI, per germline. The V and J ends lost 7 bases and 4 bases, in that order; junction bases with no gene match: 12. The CDR3 is 15 amino acids. The CDR3 reads CASKIGTGDTYEQYF. Written as DNA, the CDR3 is TGTGCCAGCAAAATAGGGACAGGAGATACTTACGAGCAGTACTTC.

The chain employs TRBV7-6 and TRBJ2-2; no clear D. The V end lost 4 bases, the J end lost 3 bases, and 9 bases lay between the germline ends. From germline, CDR1 is SGHVS and CDR2 FNYEAQ. The CDR3 is 14 amino acids. Here the CDR3 reads CASSWLGDTGELFF. CDR3 DNA sequence: TGTGCCAGCAGCTGGCTAGGAGACACCGGGGAGCTGTTTTTT. Full variable domain (missing parts from reference TRBV7-6 and TRBJ2-2): GAGVSQSPRYKVTKRGQDVALRCDPISGHVSLYWYRQALGQGPEFLTYFNYEAQQDKSGLPNDRFSAERPEGSISTLTIQRTEQRDSAMYRCASSWLGDTGELFFGEGSRLTVL.

V is TRBV28 and J is TRBJ2-7; D uncertain. Germline V gene data show CDR1 as MDHEN and CDR2 as SYDVKM. V was cut by 5 bases and J by 0 bases, with 17 bases left in between. The CDR3 is 16 amino acids. This CDR3 is CASSLPNEASSYEQYF. Here the CDR3 DNA reads TGTGCCAGCAGTCTCCCCAACGAGGCCAGCTCCTACGAGCAGTACTTC.

This chain connects TRBV29-1 to TRBJ2-7, with 8 bases matching TRBD2. CDR1 SQVTM and CDR2 ANQGSEA come from the germline V gene. This CDR3 has 15 amino acids. The V gene end was trimmed by 0 bases and the J gene end by 3 bases; junction bases not matched to a gene: 7. CDR3 protein: CSVEEASGSIYEQYF. The CDR3 DNA sequence: TGCAGCGTTGAAGAAGCAAGCGGGAGCATCTACGAGCAGTACTTC.